This T cell receptor beta chain was observed in a study of response to subunit inactivated influenza vaccine. Notes on the study in general: It was suggested by the authors that few new T cells are recruited by each seasonal influenza vaccination.

MiXCR was run by TCRdb on the RT-PCR reads, yielding one entry per CDR3 protein. The sample shows 450,000 to 500,000 distinct CDR3 sequences, about a tenth of them seen only once. A word on this clonotype: The antigen remains undetermined. One junction end disagrees with the germline gene, perhaps due to a read error.

Germline V gene data show CDR1 as SGHTA and CDR2 as FQGTGA. This CDR3 comprises 14 residues. The receptor was isolated from a man aged 45-65 years who received an inactivated influenza vaccine. The input for sequencing was PBMCs from blood, taken roughly 6 weeks after vaccination. The chain recombines TRBV7-3 with TRBJ2-3; TRBD2 aligns across 11 bases. The CDR3 DNA is TGTGCCAGCTGCTTAGCGGGAGGGTCCGATACGCAGTATTTT. It is translated as CASCLAGGSDTQYF.